This T cell receptor (beta chain) was profiled in a study of shared clonotypes between healthy human individuals (dated by TCRdb to 2020 to 2021). Some background on the complete study: Three men and two women, aged 18 to 49 years, made up the cohort. For each donor, CD4 naive and CD4 memory were each run on three plates, CD8 naive on two plates, and CD8 memory on one plate. To estimate repertoire size and how much clonotypes are shared between individuals, the study performed deep sequencing of blood TCR repertoires from 4 to 6 healthy adults. Different laboratories and diverse techniques were used to prepare libraries and sequence TCR repertoires, to increase sequencing depth and limit assay-specific biases. Per donor, leukapheresis produced somewhere between about 0.85 and 9.5 billion PBMCs.

CD8 naive samples consisted of CD45RO-negative cells that were positively selected for CCR7, yielding a CD45RA+CCR7+ population without TemRA cells. The donors were healthy, HIV-negative adults with no recently reported acute infections or vaccinations. Every donor was a Caucasian adult residing in Nashville, Tennessee, USA. After blood collection by leukapheresis, PBMCs were isolated using Ficoll-Histopaque density gradient centrifugation and then cryopreserved in the vapor phase of liquid nitrogen. Purity and quantity of every magnetically sorted T cell population were checked by analytical flow cytometry. Genomic DNA was isolated from every sorted fraction and measured by UV absorbance on a Nanodrop 2000c. About this clone: This receptor's antigen is unknown. Base qualities are not provided; no much larger clone lies one nucleotide away.

Using the deep immunoSEQ assay, TCR CDR3 regions were amplified from genomic DNA by multiplex PCR. Extracted genomic DNA from each cell subset was distributed evenly across all wells of several immunoSEQ 96-well plates, and each plate was treated as a replicate. For sorted subsets, around 200 ng genomic DNA, equal to about 30,000 T cell genomes, was loaded into each replicate PCR. Purified libraries were measured with a Qubit 3.0 fluorometer, size-checked on a Bioanalyzer 2100, and measured again with the KAPA Library Quantification kit. Each immunoSEQ 96-well plate was sequenced on its own single-read 150-cycle Illumina NextSeq 550 flow cell. Concerning the study's data processing: Because the immunoSEQ output held only junctional sequences and lacked quality scores, the filtering could not match the filtering applied to full-length reads. To assign V/J genes and CDR3, sequences were annotated using PyIR, a Python wrapper for IgBLAST v1.9, with IMGT germline references. Any read was removed if the V/J assignment was weak (E-value above 1e-6), the CDR3 was missing, or the read contained stop codons, out-of-frame junctions, or ambiguous translated residues. V3J clonotypes were defined as sequences sharing an identical inferred V gene, J gene, and CDR3 amino acid sequence. Percentage overlap between repertoires was computed as shared unique clonotypes divided by the size of the smaller repertoire. Repertoire richness was assessed with RTK rarefaction, the Chao1 estimator, and Recon v2.1 estimates of unobserved clonotypes. Generation probabilities for all TCRbeta clonotypes obtained by the gDNA method from a handful of donors were computed using OLGA. Drawn from immuneACCESS, this table holds only the in-frame rearrangements with V and J called that TCRdb kept. Clones are partly lost; checked studies trace under half to an unresolved V gene and leave the rest unexplained. Clone size and the V and J calls come from that table; the DNA yielded D and trimming. The sample table records about 2.2 million clones; 85% to 95% of these occur just once. The ten most abundant clones make up 1.5% to 2% of the sample.

Deletion took 6 bases off V and 0 bases off J, with a span of 12 bases between the germline ends. CDR1 and CDR2 (MNHNY, SVGAGI) derive from the germline V gene (reference sequence). The CDR3 goes from the cysteine to the phenylalanine over 15 residues. Left in the record is the CDR3 DNA by itself, 45 bases read in frame from the first base. What the authors observed across the whole study: Clonotypes shared by all four sorted-subset donors showed higher generation probabilities than non-shared clonotypes. Because the study included only a small number of donors, the genetic and exposure-history diversity represented was limited. Only blood was sampled, and tissue TCR repertoires likely differ from those in blood. Naive subsets generally had larger estimated clonotype richness than memory subsets did. Pairwise subsampling led to the expectation that sequencing depth would affect the degree of clonotype sharing among donors. Rarefaction of sorted-subset datasets indicated incomplete sequencing despite the large sequencing depth. When several donors were compared, the shared fraction of clonotypes was roughly 5% for naive CD4, 3.5% to 4% for naive CD8, more than 2% for memory CD4, and under 0.5% for memory CD8.

This TCR was sampled from a man in his late teens or twenties in good health. Some clones in this sample may be carry-over from other donors' samples. The sequence is built from TRBV6-6 and TRBJ1-5; the D gene cannot be resolved reliably. Input material: naive CD8+ T cells from PBMCs. This specimen's cell subset or site label, interpreted: CD45RA+CCR7+. In nucleotides, the sequence is TGTGCCAGCAGACCGGGAGTCCATAGCAATCAGCCCCAGCATTTT. This gives the protein CASRPGVHSNQPQHF.